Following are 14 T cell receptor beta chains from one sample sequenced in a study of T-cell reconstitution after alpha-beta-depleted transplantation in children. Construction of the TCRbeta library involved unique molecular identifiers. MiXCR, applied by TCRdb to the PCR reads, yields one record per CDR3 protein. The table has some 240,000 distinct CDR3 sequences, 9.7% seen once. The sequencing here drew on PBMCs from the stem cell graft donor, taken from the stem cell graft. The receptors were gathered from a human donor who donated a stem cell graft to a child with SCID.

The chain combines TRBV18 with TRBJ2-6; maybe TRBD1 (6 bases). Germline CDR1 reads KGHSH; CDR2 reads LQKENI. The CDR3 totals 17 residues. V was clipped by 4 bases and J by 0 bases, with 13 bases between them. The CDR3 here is CASSLGQLRSGANVLTF. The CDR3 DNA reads TGTGCCAGCTCACTCGGACAGTTACGCTCTGGGGCCAACGTCCTGACTTTC.

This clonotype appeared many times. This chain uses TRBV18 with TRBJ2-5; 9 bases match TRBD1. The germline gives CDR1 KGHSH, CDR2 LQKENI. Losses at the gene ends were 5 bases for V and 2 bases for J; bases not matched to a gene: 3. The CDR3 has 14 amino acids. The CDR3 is CASSSDRGQETQYF. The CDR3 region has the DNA TGTGCCAGCTCAAGCGACAGGGGGCAAGAGACCCAGTACTTC.

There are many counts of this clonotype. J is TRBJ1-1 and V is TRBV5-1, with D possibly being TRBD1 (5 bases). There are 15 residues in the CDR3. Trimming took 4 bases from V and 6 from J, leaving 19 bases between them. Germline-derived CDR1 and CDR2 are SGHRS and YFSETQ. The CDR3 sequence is CASSVNPGVRPEAFF. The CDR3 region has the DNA TGCGCCAGCAGCGTCAATCCGGGGGTGCGCCCTGAAGCTTTCTTT.

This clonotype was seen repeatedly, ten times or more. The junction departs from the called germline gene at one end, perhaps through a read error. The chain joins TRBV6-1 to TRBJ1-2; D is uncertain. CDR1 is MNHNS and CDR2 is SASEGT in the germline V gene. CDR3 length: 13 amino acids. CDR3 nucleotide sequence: TGTGCCAGCAGTGAACGGCCAGGCAACCCCAAGCCCTTC. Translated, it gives CASSERPGNPKPF.

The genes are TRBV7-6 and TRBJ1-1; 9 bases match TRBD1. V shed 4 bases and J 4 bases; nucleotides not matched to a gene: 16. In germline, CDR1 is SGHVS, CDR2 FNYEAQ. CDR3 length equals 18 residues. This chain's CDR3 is CASSSPTHRQGGITEAFF. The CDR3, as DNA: TGTGCCAGCAGCTCCCCGACCCACAGACAGGGGGGGATCACTGAAGCTTTCTTT.

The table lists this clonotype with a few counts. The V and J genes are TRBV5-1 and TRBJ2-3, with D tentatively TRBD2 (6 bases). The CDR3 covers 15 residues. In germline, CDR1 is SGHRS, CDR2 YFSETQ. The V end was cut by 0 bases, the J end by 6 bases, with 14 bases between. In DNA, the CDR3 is TGCGCCAGCAGCTTGGGGGGCGGCGGGGTCGATACGCAGTATTTT. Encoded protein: CASSLGGGGVDTQYF.

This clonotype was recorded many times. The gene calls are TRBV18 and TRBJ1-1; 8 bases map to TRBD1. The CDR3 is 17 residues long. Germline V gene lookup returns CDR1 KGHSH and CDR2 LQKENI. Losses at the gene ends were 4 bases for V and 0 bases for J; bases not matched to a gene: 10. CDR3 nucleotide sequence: TGTGCCAGCTCACAGATGGGCCAGGGGGCCATGAACACTGAAGCTTTCTTT. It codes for CASSQMGQGAMNTEAFF. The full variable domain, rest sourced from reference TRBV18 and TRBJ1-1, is NAGVMQNPRHLVRRRGQEARLRCSPMKGHSHVYWYRQLPEEGLKFMVYLQKENIIDESGMPKERFSAEFPKEGPSILRIQQVVRGDSAAYFCASSQMGQGAMNTEAFFGQGTRLTVV.

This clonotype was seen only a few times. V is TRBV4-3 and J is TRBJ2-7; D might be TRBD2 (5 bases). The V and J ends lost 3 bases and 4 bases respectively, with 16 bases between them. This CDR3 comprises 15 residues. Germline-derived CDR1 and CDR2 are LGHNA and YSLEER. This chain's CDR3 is CASSHRFGGGYEQYF. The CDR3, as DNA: TGCGCCAGCAGCCACCGCTTCGGAGGTGGGTACGAGCAGTACTTC.

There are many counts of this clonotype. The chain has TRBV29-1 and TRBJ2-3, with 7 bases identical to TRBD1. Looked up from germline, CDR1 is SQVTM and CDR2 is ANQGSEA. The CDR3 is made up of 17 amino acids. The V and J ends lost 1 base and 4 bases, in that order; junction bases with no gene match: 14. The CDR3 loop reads CSVEVFRDSVVSDTQYF. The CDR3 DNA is TGCAGCGTTGAAGTCTTCCGGGACAGCGTGGTATCAGATACGCAGTATTTT.

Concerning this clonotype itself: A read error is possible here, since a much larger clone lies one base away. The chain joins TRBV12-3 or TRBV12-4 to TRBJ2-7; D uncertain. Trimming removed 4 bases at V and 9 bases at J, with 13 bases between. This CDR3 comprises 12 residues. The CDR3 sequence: CASSSPGAAQYF. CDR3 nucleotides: TGTGCCAGCAGTTCCCCTGGTGCCGCGCAGTACTTC.

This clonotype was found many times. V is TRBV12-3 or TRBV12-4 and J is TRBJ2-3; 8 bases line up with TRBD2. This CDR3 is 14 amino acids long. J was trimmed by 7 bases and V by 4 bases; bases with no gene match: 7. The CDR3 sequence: CASSSAGGSNTQYF. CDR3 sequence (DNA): TGTGCCAGCAGTTCGGCGGGGGGTTCGAATACGCAGTATTTT.

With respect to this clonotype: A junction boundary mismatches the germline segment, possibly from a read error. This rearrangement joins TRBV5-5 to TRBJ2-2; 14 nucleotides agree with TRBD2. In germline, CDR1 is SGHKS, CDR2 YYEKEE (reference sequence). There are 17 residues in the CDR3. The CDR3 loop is CASSLYGLAGGTGELYF. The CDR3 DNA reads TGTGCCAGCAGCCTCTATGGACTAGCGGGGGGCACCGGGGAGCTGTATTTT.

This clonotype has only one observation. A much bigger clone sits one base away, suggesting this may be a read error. CDR3 nucleotide sequence: TGTGCCAGCAGGAGTCGCGGGGGGTATACGCTGTATTTT. Translating gives CASRSRGGYTLYF. The V and J genes are TRBV7-8 and TRBJ2-3, with TRBD2 matching 8 bases. CDR3 length: 13 residues. Looked up from germline, CDR1 is SGHVS and CDR2 is FQNEAQ. Complete variable domain (other parts from reference TRBV7-8 and TRBJ2-3): GAGVSQSPRYKVAKRGQDVALRCDPISGHVSLFWYQQALGQGPEFLTYFQNEAQLDKSGLPSDRFFAERPEGSVSTLKIQRTQQEDSAVYLCASRSRGGYTLYFGPGTRLTVL.

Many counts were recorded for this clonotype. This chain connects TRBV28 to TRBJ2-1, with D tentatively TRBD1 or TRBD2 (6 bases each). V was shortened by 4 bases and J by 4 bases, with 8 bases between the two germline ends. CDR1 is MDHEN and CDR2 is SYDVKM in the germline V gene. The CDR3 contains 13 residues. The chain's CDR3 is CASSSGAYNEQFF. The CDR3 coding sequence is TGTGCCAGCAGTTCGGGGGCTTACAATGAGCAGTTCTTC.